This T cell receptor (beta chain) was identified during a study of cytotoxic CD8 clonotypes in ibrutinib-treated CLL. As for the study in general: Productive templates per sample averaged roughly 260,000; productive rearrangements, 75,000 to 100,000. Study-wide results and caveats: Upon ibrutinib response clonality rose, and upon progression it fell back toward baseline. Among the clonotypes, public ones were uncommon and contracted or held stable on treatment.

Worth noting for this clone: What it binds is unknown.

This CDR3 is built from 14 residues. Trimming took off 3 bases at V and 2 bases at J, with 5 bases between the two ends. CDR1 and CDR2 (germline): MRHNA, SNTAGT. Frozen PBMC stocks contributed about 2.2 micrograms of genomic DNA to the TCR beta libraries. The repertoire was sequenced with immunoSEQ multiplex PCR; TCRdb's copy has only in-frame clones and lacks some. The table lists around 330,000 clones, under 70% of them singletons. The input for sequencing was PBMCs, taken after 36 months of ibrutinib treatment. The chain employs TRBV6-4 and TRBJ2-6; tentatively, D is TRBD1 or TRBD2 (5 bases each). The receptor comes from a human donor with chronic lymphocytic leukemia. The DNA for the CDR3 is TGTGCCAGCAGTGAGGGACCTGGGGCCAACGTCCTGACTTTC. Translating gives CASSEGPGANVLTF.